Presented here are 23 T cell receptor beta chains from one specimen sequenced in a study of blood T cell repertoires in COVID-19. Data came from immunoSEQ multiplex PCR; TCRdb stores just in-frame clones and leaves some out. The repertoire consists of some 300,000 clones, with around 89% occurring once and the leading ten covering roughly 1%. Sequenced: peripheral blood. The source of these receptors is a woman in her thirties or forties with COVID-19, enrolled during active disease.

The chain is built from TRBV7-2 and TRBJ1-2; D not resolved. Germline V lookup: CDR1 SGHTA, CDR2 FQGNSA. CDR3 length: 15 residues. V lost 1 base and J 2 bases, leaving 11 bases between the germline ends. CDR3 DNA sequence: TGTGCCAGCAGCTTAGGTGTCGCACAGAACTATGGCTACACCTTC. This sequence encodes CASSLGVAQNYGYTF.

This chain connects TRBV30 to TRBJ2-3, with 7 bases that match TRBD1. Germline V gives CDR1 GTSNPN, CDR2 SVGIG (reference sequence). The ends lost 1 base at V and 2 bases at J; junction bases unmatched: 6. The length of the CDR3 is 15 residues. CDR3 in DNA: TGTGCCTGGAGTGGGACAGGAGAGATCACAGATACGCAGTATTTT. Protein product: CAWSGTGEITDTQYF.

V usage is TRBV7-2 and J usage is TRBJ2-7, with D perhaps matching TRBD1 (6 bases). Germline V gene sequence: CDR1 SGHTA, CDR2 FQGNSA. The CDR3 is 14 amino acids. The V and J ends lost 3 bases and 7 bases respectively, with 16 bases between them. CDR3 in amino acids: CASSLTGLKAEQYF. The DNA for the CDR3 is TGTGCCAGCAGCTTGACAGGCCTAAAGGCGGAGCAGTACTTC.

The rearrangement uses TRBV9 and TRBJ2-7; D perhaps matches TRBD2 (7 bases). Between the trimmed V and J ends, which lost 4 bases and 2 bases, there was a span of 16 bases. CDR1 SGDLS and CDR2 YYNGEE come from the germline V gene. The CDR3 runs to 15 residues. The CDR3 region has the DNA TGTGCCAGCAGCCCTTCGGGGCGGGGGCCCTACGAGCAGTACTTC. It yields the protein CASSPSGRGPYEQYF.

This clone was counted a few times. V is TRBV6-1 and J is TRBJ1-1, with D possibly being TRBD1 (6 bases). The CDR3 consists of 16 residues. CDR1 is MNHNS, CDR2 SASEGT, per germline. Trimming cost V 2 bases and J 4 bases, with 17 bases left between them. For the CDR3, the DNA is TGTGCCAGCAGTGAACCCTCTAGACAGGATTTCACTGAAGCTTTCTTT. Translating it yields CASSEPSRQDFTEAFF.

This chain uses TRBV6-5 with TRBJ2-5, with 8 bases identical to TRBD2. V shed 6 bases and J 5 bases; nucleotides not matched to a gene: 11. The CDR3 consists of 15 residues. Germline V gene data show CDR1 as MNHEY and CDR2 as SVGAGI. The CDR3 coding sequence is TGTGCCAGCAGCACAGGGCGGGAGGTCTGGGAGACCCAGTACTTC. It yields the protein CASSTGREVWETQYF.

The CDR3 nucleotides read TGCGCCAGCAGCACGGGACAGGGATTCCACGAGCAGTACTTC. Amino acid sequence: CASSTGQGFHEQYF. V is TRBV5-1 and J is TRBJ2-7, with 9 bases aligning to TRBD1. This CDR3 is 14 amino acids long. CDR1 is SGHRS, CDR2 YFSETQ, per germline. Losses at the gene ends were 4 bases for V and 5 bases for J; bases not matched to a gene: 7. The whole variable domain, filled in from reference TRBV5-1 and TRBJ2-7, reads KAGVTQTPRYLIKTRGQQVTLSCSPISGHRSVSWYQQTPGQGLQFLFEYFSETQRNKGNFPGRFSGRQFSNSRSEMNVSTLELGDSALYLCASSTGQGFHEQYFGPGTRLTVT.

This rearrangement joins TRBV6-5 to TRBJ2-2; 7 bases match TRBD1. The CDR3 spans 15 residues. Trimming cost V 4 bases and J 1 base; bases outside gene matches: 3. The germline CDR1 and CDR2 sequences are MNHEY and SVGAGI. The CDR3 sequence: CASSWGQRNTGELFF. In DNA form, the CDR3 reads TGTGCCAGCAGTTGGGGACAGAGGAACACCGGGGAGCTGTTTTTT.

The J gene is TRBJ1-2, the V gene TRBV25-1; D perhaps matches TRBD1 (6 bases). Germline CDR1 and CDR2: MGHDK and SYGVNS. CDR3 length: 16 amino acids. The germline V and J ends were trimmed by 3 bases and 3 bases, with 17 bases remaining between them. The CDR3 is CASSDVRGRSYYGYTF. The CDR3 nucleotides are TGTGCCAGCAGTGACGTCAGGGGCCGCTCTTACTATGGCTACACCTTC.

There are a few counts of this clone. The chain uses TRBV5-1 and TRBJ1-4, with D maybe TRBD1 (5 bases). Between the trimmed V and J ends, which lost 3 bases and 2 bases, there was a span of 14 bases. The germline V gene encodes CDR1 SGHRS and CDR2 YFSETQ. This CDR3 spans 16 amino acids. The CDR3 here is CASSWAGGGTNEKLFF. The CDR3, as DNA: TGCGCCAGCAGCTGGGCCGGGGGTGGCACTAATGAAAAACTGTTTTTT.

The chain links TRBV7-9 to TRBJ2-5; 8 bases fit TRBD2. Germline CDR1 reads SEHNR; CDR2 reads FQNEAQ (reference sequence). The CDR3 length is 14 residues. V trimming: 4 bases; J trimming: 4 bases; junction bases outside the gene matches: 5. The CDR3 protein is CASSSGLGGETQYF. In DNA, the CDR3 is TGTGCCAGCAGCTCGGGACTAGGAGGAGAGACCCAGTACTTC.

The genes are TRBV20-1 and TRBJ2-7; possible D gene TRBD2, 5 bases. The CDR3 spans 11 residues. CDR1 and CDR2 (germline): DFQATT, SNEGSKA (reference sequence). The V and J ends lost 3 bases and 6 bases respectively, with 9 bases between them. This chain's CDR3 is CSARLASEQYF. The DNA for the CDR3 is TGCAGTGCTAGGTTAGCGAGCGAGCAGTACTTC.

This clone was observed a single time. This rearrangement joins TRBV30 to TRBJ1-5; a possible D gene is TRBD1 (6 bases). Trimming cost V 0 bases and J 0 bases, with 6 bases left between them. CDR1 is GTSNPN, CDR2 SVGIG, per germline (reference sequence). CDR3 length: 14 residues. The CDR3 region has the DNA TGTGCCTGGAGTGTAGGGGGTAGCAATCAGCCCCAGCATTTT. This codes for CAWSVGGSNQPQHF.

The chain recombines TRBV20-1 with TRBJ1-6; D is unclear. Germline values: CDR1 DFQATT, CDR2 SNEGSKA (reference sequence). CDR3 size: 16 residues. The germline V and J ends were trimmed by 3 bases and 2 bases, with 14 bases remaining between them. The CDR3 sequence is CSASASTWPYNSPLHF. CDR3 sequence (DNA): TGCAGTGCTAGTGCCTCCACCTGGCCCTATAATTCACCCCTCCACTTT.

V is TRBV10-3 and J is TRBJ2-3; possibly TRBD2 for D (5 bases). The germline gives CDR1 ENHRY, CDR2 SYGVKD. V lost 2 bases and J lost 1, with 10 bases in between. The CDR3 consists of 15 residues. In nucleotides, the CDR3 is TGTGCCATCAGTGAGACCCAGAGGGGCACAGATACGCAGTATTTT. Its translation is CAISETQRGTDTQYF.

The chain carries TRBV4-3 and TRBJ2-5, with a weak D call TRBD2 (6 bases). CDR3 length: 13 amino acids. V was cut by 4 bases and J by 2 bases, with 8 bases left in between. Germline CDR1 reads LGHNA; CDR2 reads YSLEER. CDR3 in amino acids: CASSRRGQETQYF. In nucleotides, the CDR3 is TGCGCCAGCAGCCGACGGGGGCAAGAGACCCAGTACTTC.

The V gene is TRBV5-4, the J gene TRBJ1-2; D uncertain. The V gene lost 4 bases and the J gene lost 4 bases, with 14 bases spanning the gap. This CDR3 region has 14 residues. Germline-derived CDR1 and CDR2 are SGHNT and YYREEE (reference sequence). This CDR3 reads CASSVGGSTYGYTF. The CDR3 DNA reads TGTGCCAGCAGCGTAGGCGGATCTACCTATGGCTACACCTTC.

The rearrangement links TRBV27 to TRBJ1-3, with no clear D. V shed 5 bases and J shed 0 bases, with 11 bases lying between them. Germline loops: CDR1 MNHEY, CDR2 SMNVEV (reference sequence). This CDR3 has 15 amino acids. The CDR3 DNA is TGTGCCAGCAGTGTGACGGCTAGCTCTGGAAACACCATATATTTT. Protein product: CASSVTASSGNTIYF.

The chain carries TRBV5-6 and TRBJ1-5, with a weak D call TRBD1 (5 bases). Germline CDR1 SGHDT, CDR2 YYEEEE. V lost 2 bases and J lost 2, with 11 bases in between. This CDR3 spans 15 amino acids. In nucleotides, the CDR3 is TGTGCCAGCAGCTTTTCAGGGCTTGGCAATCAGCCCCAGCATTTT. This encodes CASSFSGLGNQPQHF.

This clone showed up just a few times. The chain carries TRBV7-2 and TRBJ2-3; 8 bases align to TRBD1. In germline, CDR1 is SGHTA, CDR2 FQGNSA. Trimming cost V 4 bases and J 0 bases; bases outside gene matches: 3. The CDR3 sequence is 15 residues long. The CDR3 DNA reads as TGTGCCAGCAGCTCCAGGGGGCCAAGCACAGATACGCAGTATTTT. The encoded protein is CASSSRGPSTDTQYF.

The chain couples TRBV28 to TRBJ1-1; 8 nucleotides align to TRBD1. CDR3 length equals 14 residues. The V gene end was trimmed by 4 bases and the J gene end by 3 bases; junction bases not matched to a gene: 4. Germline loops: CDR1 MDHEN, CDR2 SYDVKM. CDR3 coding DNA: TGTGCCAGCAGTTCGACAGGGGCAGACACTGAAGCTTTCTTT. Translation: CASSSTGADTEAFF.

Points on this clone: Other nucleotide sequences from this sample produce the same CDR3. The rearrangement joins TRBV20-1 to TRBJ1-2, with TRBD1 as a possible D gene (5 bases). V gave up 2 bases and J gave up 8 bases, with 9 bases separating them. The CDR3 extends over 11 amino acids. Germline V gene data show CDR1 as DFQATT and CDR2 as SNEGSKA (reference sequence). DNA of the CDR3: TGCAGTGCTAGAACAGGAGGGGGCTACACCTTC. It encodes CSARTGGGYTF.

The gene calls are TRBV6-2 or TRBV6-3 and TRBJ1-3; no firm D call. V was clipped by 4 bases and J by 8 bases, with 15 bases between them. Per germline, CDR1 MNHEY and CDR2 SVGEGT. CDR3 length: 14 amino acids. The CDR3 region is CASSSRQHWDTIYF. DNA of the CDR3: TGTGCCAGCAGTTCACGACAACACTGGGACACCATATATTTT.